These 28 T cell receptor beta chains came from one sample sequenced in a study of post-analysis software for immune sequencing data. General observations from the study: Four or five TRBV segments, TRBV5-6, TRBV5-1 and TRBV20-1 among them, were found more frequent in patients than controls.

Tagging with unique molecular identifiers was a feature of the TCR beta cDNA libraries. TCRdb independently ran MiXCR on the PCR reads; one entry per CDR3 protein. The data contain 450,000 or so distinct CDR3 sequences, roughly 46% of them singletons. Their cognate antigens are unknown. The sequenced sample was blood. These receptors originate from a girl aged 10 to 17 with multiple sclerosis.

The rearrangement links TRBV5-1 to TRBJ1-2, with D possibly matching TRBD1 (6 bases). Germline V gives CDR1 SGHRS, CDR2 YFSETQ. The CDR3 runs to 14 residues. V lost 1 base, J lost 3 bases, and 10 bases lay in between. DNA of the CDR3: TGCGCCAGCAGCTTGACAGGGAGCGACTATGGCTACACCTTC. Its translation is CASSLTGSDYGYTF.

V usage is TRBV12-3 or TRBV12-4 and J usage is TRBJ2-3, with 11 nucleotides matching TRBD2. The V gene end was trimmed by 6 bases and the J gene end by 0 bases; junction bases not matched to a gene: 11. This CDR3 spans 18 amino acids. The CDR3 protein is CASRRGLAAGRSTDTQYF. The CDR3, as DNA: TGTGCCAGCAGGCGGGGACTAGCGGCTGGGCGGAGCACAGATACGCAGTATTTT.

This clonotype was counted ten times or more. The chain uses TRBV12-3 or TRBV12-4 and TRBJ2-7, with D perhaps matching TRBD1 (5 bases). Trimming shortened V by 3 bases and J by 2 bases, and 8 bases separated the two germline ends. The CDR3 sequence is 13 residues long. In nucleotides, the CDR3 is TGTGCCAGCAGTTTGGGCAGGGCCTACGAGCAGTACTTC. Protein product: CASSLGRAYEQYF.

In this sample, this clonotype turned up once. Because the CDR3 is missing its conserved closing phenylalanine or tryptophan, this is likely a read error. The chain carries TRBV20-1 and TRBJ2-7, with unresolved D. Near its end, the DNA agrees better with TRBJ2-5, so the J call may be wrong. Germline V gives CDR1 DFQATT, CDR2 SNEGSKA (reference sequence). There are 11 residues in the CDR3. Here the CDR3 DNA reads TGCAGTGCTAGCGTCGATGGGACCCAGTACTGC. It is translated as CSASVDGTQYC.

This clonotype appeared a few times. The J gene is TRBJ2-7, the V gene TRBV7-9, with 7 bases lining up with TRBD2. The CDR3 sequence is 14 residues long. The junction had 7 bases not matched to a gene; V was cut back by 5 bases and J by 3 bases. Germline-derived CDR1 and CDR2 are SEHNR and FQNEAQ (reference sequence). The CDR3 nucleotides read TGTGCCAGCAGCCACCTAGCGGAGGGCTACGAGCAGTACTTC. This codes for CASSHLAEGYEQYF.

This rearrangement joins TRBV10-3 to TRBJ2-7, with TRBD1 matching over 9 bases. Unmatched junction bases numbered 11, after V lost 4 bases and J lost 4 bases. The V gene's germline CDR1 is ENHRY and CDR2 SYGVKD. CDR3 length equals 16 residues. This CDR3 reads CAISGAGDRVKYEQYF. In DNA form, the CDR3 reads TGTGCCATCAGTGGGGCTGGGGACAGGGTGAAGTACGAGCAGTACTTC.

The V call is TRBV6-1, the J call TRBJ1-2; D call uncertain. The V gene's germline CDR1 is MNHNS and CDR2 SASEGT. The CDR3 runs to 14 residues. V dropped 7 bases and J dropped 0 bases, with 12 bases sitting between them. DNA for the CDR3: TGTGCCAGCATCCGGTGGGGAGCTAACTATGGCTACACCTTC. Residues: CASIRWGANYGYTF.

This clonotype was detected only a few times. The chain uses TRBV20-1 and TRBJ2-5, with D possibly being TRBD1 or TRBD2 (6 bases each). The germline V and J ends were trimmed by 1 base and 4 bases, with 16 bases remaining between them. Germline CDR1 DFQATT, CDR2 SNEGSKA (reference sequence). The CDR3 has 15 residues. The CDR3 sequence: CSARATGRRTETQYF. The CDR3 DNA follows: TGCAGTGCTAGAGCTACAGGGAGGCGGACAGAGACCCAGTACTTC.

This chain uses TRBV29-1 with TRBJ2-7; TRBD2 matches 8 bases. The V and J ends lost 4 bases and 2 bases, in that order; junction bases with no gene match: 1. Germline loops: CDR1 SQVTM, CDR2 ANQGSEA. The CDR3 is 12 amino acids. CDR3 sequence (DNA): TGCAGCGTTGGCGGGGGGACCTACGAGCAGTACTTC. As protein: CSVGGGTYEQYF.

The V call is TRBV24-1, the J call TRBJ2-3; either TRBD1 or TRBD2 may fit D (5 bases each). Per germline, CDR1 KGHDR and CDR2 SFDVKD. The ends were cut back, 5 bases at V and 6 bases at J, with 17 bases in the middle. The CDR3 spans 15 residues. CDR3 in amino acids: CATSARGTHIDTQYF. The CDR3 region has the DNA TGTGCCACCAGTGCGAGGGGCACACACATCGATACGCAGTATTTT.

This clonotype was observed a few times. V and J are TRBV29-1 and TRBJ2-7; 7 bases align to TRBD2. V dropped 5 bases and J dropped 2; count of bases not matched to a gene: 12. Germline V gene data show CDR1 as SQVTM and CDR2 as ANQGSEA. CDR3 length: 15 amino acids. CDR3 coding DNA: TGCAGCGTTTGTCTAAGCGGGGCCTCAGCCTACGAGCAGTACTTC. Translating gives CSVCLSGASAYEQYF.

This clonotype was counted between two and nine times. DNA for the CDR3: TGTGCCAGCAGCTCCGGGACTAGCGAGTTGGAGACCCAGTACTTC. It encodes CASSSGTSELETQYF. This sequence joins TRBV11-3 and TRBJ2-5; TRBD2 aligns across 10 bases. Germline CDR1 SGHNT, CDR2 YENEEA. CDR3 length equals 15 residues. The trim removed 4 bases at V and 5 bases at J, leaving 7 bases unmatched.

The V and J genes are TRBV20-1 and TRBJ1-2, with a weak D call TRBD1 (5 bases). The CDR3 spans 13 residues. Germline V gene lookup returns CDR1 DFQATT and CDR2 SNEGSKA (reference sequence). Trimming left V 7 bases short and J 6 bases short, with 18 bases between. The CDR3 DNA sequence: TGCAGTGGTAGCGGGGGAAAAGGGGATGGCTACACCTTC. Its translation is CSGSGGKGDGYTF.

In DNA form, the CDR3 reads TGCGCCAGCAGTGGCCTTGAGACACGGAGCAATCAGCCCCAGCATTTT. Translated: CASSGLETRSNQPQHF. The rearrangement links TRBV10-2 to TRBJ1-5; D unclear. Germline assignment: CDR1 WSHSY and CDR2 SAAADI. V lost 4 bases and J lost 1, with 14 bases in between. This CDR3 spans 16 amino acids.

V is TRBV29-1 and J is TRBJ1-5; TRBD1 agrees at 10 bases. Looked up from germline, CDR1 is SQVTM and CDR2 is ANQGSEA. The V gene end was trimmed by 2 bases and the J gene end by 2 bases; junction bases not matched to a gene: 3. This CDR3 region has 15 residues. The CDR3 protein is CSVESGTGGNQPQHF. DNA for the CDR3: TGCAGCGTTGAATCCGGGACAGGGGGCAATCAGCCCCAGCATTTT.

This clonotype has just a few counts. This chain uses TRBV5-1 with TRBJ2-5; 7 positions match TRBD2. Losses at the gene ends were 2 bases for V and 5 bases for J; bases not matched to a gene: 3. The germline V gene has CDR1 SGHRS and CDR2 YFSETQ. CDR3 length equals 13 residues. The CDR3 DNA reads as TGCGCCAGCAGCTTTGCGGGAGTGGAGACCCAGTACTTC. This sequence encodes CASSFAGVETQYF.

The chain employs TRBV7-3 and TRBJ2-3; 9 nucleotides align to TRBD2. With V trimmed by 0 bases and J by 4 bases, 5 bases remained unmatched. Looked up from germline, CDR1 is SGHTA and CDR2 is FQGTGA. The CDR3 has 16 residues. CDR3 sequence: CASSLTASGIADTQYF. CDR3 bases: TGTGCCAGCAGCTTAACGGCTAGCGGGATAGCAGATACGCAGTATTTT.

The chain combines TRBV15 with TRBJ2-3; D may be TRBD2 (5 bases). Germline V gene sequence: CDR1 LNHNV, CDR2 YYDKDF (reference sequence). Trimming left V 3 bases short and J 6 bases short, with 7 bases between. The CDR3 sequence is 12 residues long. CDR3 sequence: CATSSSSDTQYF. CDR3 DNA sequence: TGTGCCACCAGCAGCTCTAGCGATACGCAGTATTTT.

The chain links TRBV6-5 to TRBJ2-7; 10 bases fit TRBD1. Trimming took 8 bases from V and 1 from J; bases not matched to a gene: 5. The CDR3 length is 14 residues. Germline lookup yields CDR1 MNHEY and CDR2 SVGAGI. The CDR3 nucleotides are TGTGCCAGCCGACGGGGACAGGGGTCCTACGAGCAGTACTTC. Translated: CASRRGQGSYEQYF.

This clonotype was found a few times. V is TRBV20-1 and J is TRBJ2-7, with 7 bases identical to TRBD1. Germline lookup yields CDR1 DFQATT and CDR2 SNEGSKA (reference sequence). V lost 5 bases and J lost 5; bases outside the gene matches: 9. The CDR3 length is 13 residues. The CDR3 nucleotides read TGCAGTGCTGATCGGGACAGCCCACACGAGCAGTACTTC. Translated, it gives CSADRDSPHEQYF.

This clonotype was detected only a few times. The chain couples TRBV5-6 to TRBJ2-3; TRBD1 matches 11 bases. Germline V gene data show CDR1 as SGHDT and CDR2 as YYEEEE. V shed 4 bases and J 3 bases; nucleotides not matched to a gene: 4. This CDR3 comprises 15 residues. CDR3 DNA sequence: TGTGCCAGCAGCCTCCGGGACAGGGGGACAGATACGCAGTATTTT. Its translation: CASSLRDRGTDTQYF.

This chain connects TRBV12-3 or TRBV12-4 to TRBJ1-2, with a weak D call TRBD1 (6 bases). V was trimmed by 5 bases and J by 4 bases, leaving 11 bases between them. The CDR3 consists of 13 residues. The DNA of the CDR3 is TGTGCCAGCAGTCGGCCAGGGGCCTATGGCTACACCTTC. Its translation: CASSRPGAYGYTF.

The chain carries TRBV7-2 and TRBJ2-2; D uncertain. The CDR3 sequence is 14 residues long. Germline CDR1 is SGHTA and CDR2 is FQGNSA. Trimming removed 5 bases at V and 2 bases at J, with 9 bases between. CDR3: CASSPELNTGELFF. CDR3 nucleotide sequence: TGTGCCAGCAGCCCTGAACTAAACACCGGGGAGCTGTTTTTT.

This clonotype was found a few times. V and J are TRBV5-1 and TRBJ2-1; tentatively, D is TRBD1 (6 bases). V lost 6 bases to trimming and J lost 4 bases, with 14 bases between them. The CDR3 covers 14 residues. Germline-derived CDR1 and CDR2 are SGHRS and YFSETQ. CDR3 in DNA: TGCGCCAGCATGGGTCAGGGGTCTTACAATGAGCAGTTCTTC. Translated: CASMGQGSYNEQFF.

This clonotype was detected only a few times. This sequence joins TRBV7-2 and TRBJ2-3; 8 bases are a match to TRBD2. CDR3 length equals 14 residues. The germline V gene has CDR1 SGHTA and CDR2 FQGNSA. Losses at the gene ends were 7 bases for V and 5 bases for J; bases not matched to a gene: 8. The CDR3 DNA follows: TGTGCCAGCACCAGCGGGAGTTACGGAGATACGCAGTATTTT. Translated: CASTSGSYGDTQYF.

The rearrangement links TRBV11-3 to TRBJ2-7; TRBD2 aligns across 8 bases. Germline CDR1 reads SGHNT; CDR2 reads YENEEA. The J segment lost 2 bases and the V segment lost 0 bases, leaving 9 bases of the junction unmatched. The length of the CDR3 is 17 residues. The CDR3: CASSLDPASGYPYEQYF. In nucleotides, the CDR3 is TGTGCCAGCAGCTTAGATCCAGCTAGCGGGTACCCCTACGAGCAGTACTTC.

This clonotype was recorded a few times. The chain joins TRBV20-1 to TRBJ2-2; no firm D call. The length of the CDR3 is 15 residues. Germline V gene data show CDR1 as DFQATT and CDR2 as SNEGSKA (reference sequence). Trimming pared 6 bases from V and 5 bases from J, leaving 19 bases between. For the CDR3, the DNA is TGCAGTGCCAGAAGGCTAAACGTGGATACCGGGGAGCTGTTTTTT. Translation: CSARRLNVDTGELFF.

CDR3 in DNA: TGTGCCAGCAGTGAACTAGCGGGAGTTTTTGATACGCAGTATTTT. Protein product: CASSELAGVFDTQYF. The rearrangement joins TRBV11-2 to TRBJ2-3; the match to TRBD2 covers 11 bases. V shed 6 bases, J shed 6 bases, and the junction held 8 bases outside the gene matches. This CDR3 has 15 residues. The germline gives CDR1 SGHAT, CDR2 FQNNGV.